This TCR beta chain was documented in a study of cytomegalovirus exposure and HLA in healthy donors. Use of 60 Vbeta and 13 Jbeta primers characterized the PCR. The protocol was immunoSEQ multiplex PCR, while the TCRdb copy is restricted to in-frame clones and leaves out a portion. Among about 160,000 clones, roughly 77% were seen once, and the ten largest hold 4.5% to 5%. Concerning this clone: The antigen is undetermined.

Germline CDR1 reads ENHRY; CDR2 reads SYGVKD. The CDR3 is 16 amino acids. V lost 6 bases to trimming and J lost 1 base; unmatched junction nucleotides: 8. Whole-study results and caveats: A reported reduction in N-insertions relative to the approximately 670-donor mean was seen in an Asian-associated ancestry cluster in a later analysis. Productive status was seen about 90% or about 30% of the time for most TCR beta V segments in an earlier analysis. The classifier was said to identify cytomegalovirus status with high specificity and sensitivity.

The rearrangement links TRBV10-3 to TRBJ2-5; TRBD2 matches 10 bases. The sample taken for sequencing was PBMCs. This TCR came from a man younger than 35 in good health and CMV-seropositive. In nucleotides, the CDR3 is TGTGCCATCAGCCCTTCTAGCGGGGGTCCCCAAGAGACCCAGTACTTC. Amino acids: CAISPSSGGPQETQYF.